The rows below give T cell receptor beta chains drawn from one sample of a study of blood T cell repertoires in COVID-19. Assay used: immunoSEQ multiplex PCR; TCRdb lists only in-frame clones, some missing. The sample consists of approximately 190,000 clones, roughly four fifths of them appearing once. The specimen sequenced was peripheral blood. Source of these receptors: a woman in her 70s with active or convalescent COVID-19. Each CDR3 is given with its conserved first and last residue. The D gene is left open where the match is weak. Clone sizes are given selectively: once, few, many, or a class where the clone is expanded.

TRBD2 | TRBJ2-5 | . | TRBV4-1 | CASSQPTSGGGQETQYF | TGCGCCAGCAGCCAACCCACTAGCGGGGGGGGCCAAGAGACCCAGTACTTC
TRBD1 | TRBJ1-5 | few | TRBV5-5 | CASSLYERTGVQPQHF | TGTGCCAGCAGCTTGTATGAGAGGACAGGGGTCCAGCCCCAGCATTTT
. | TRBJ2-2 | . | TRBV6-5 | CASTRDDTGELFF | TGTGCCAGCACCAGGGATGACACCGGGGAGCTGTTTTTT
. | TRBJ2-5 | . | TRBV30 | CAWGPSQETQYF | TGTGCCTGGGGCCCCTCCCAAGAGACCCAGTACTTC
. | TRBJ2-7 | . | TRBV11-2 | CASSLDGLSYEQYF | TGTGCCAGCAGCTTAGATGGACTATCCTACGAGCAGTACTTC
TRBD1 | TRBJ2-3 | . | TRBV28 | CASRRHSQGASADTQYF | TGTGCCAGCAGAAGACACTCACAGGGGGCAAGTGCAGATACGCAGTATTTT
TRBD2 | TRBJ2-7 | . | TRBV4-1 | CASSQDVRERTYEQYF | TGCGCCAGCAGCCAAGATGTGCGGGAGAGGACCTACGAGCAGTACTTC
. | TRBJ1-5 | . | TRBV5-6 | CASSLGGRNQPQHF | TGTGCCAGCAGCTTGGGTGGCCGAAATCAGCCCCAGCATTTT
. | TRBJ2-1 | . | TRBV2 | CATRGRGSYNEQFF | TGTGCCACCCGAGGAAGGGGCTCCTACAATGAGCAGTTCTTC
. | TRBJ2-5 | . | TRBV5-1 | CASSLGSVLGLPETQYF | TGCGCCAGCAGCTTGGGGTCCGTCTTGGGACTGCCAGAGACCCAGTACTTC
TRBD2 | TRBJ2-1 | . | TRBV5-4 | CASSSTSGRISYNEQFF | TGTGCCAGCAGCTCCACTAGCGGGCGAATTTCCTACAATGAGCAGTTCTTC
. | TRBJ2-5 | . | TRBV29-1 | CSVGSGVQETQYF | TGCAGCGTCGGCTCCGGGGTTCAAGAGACCCAGTACTTC
. | TRBJ2-5 | . | TRBV15 | CATSRGGQAGETQYF | TGTGCCACCAGCAGAGGGGGGCAGGCCGGAGAGACCCAGTACTTC
TRBD2 | TRBJ2-7 | . | TRBV6-1 | CASSDRTSGENSYEQYF | TGTGCCAGCAGTGATAGGACTAGCGGGGAGAACTCCTACGAGCAGTACTTC
TRBD2 | TRBJ2-1 | . | TRBV5-1 | CASSWGAGLASNEQFF | TGCGCCAGCAGCTGGGGGGCAGGACTAGCATCCAATGAGCAGTTCTTC
TRBD2 | TRBJ2-3 | . | TRBV28 | CASKRDPLSTDTQYF | TGTGCCAGCAAGCGGGACCCCCTTAGCACAGATACGCAGTATTTT
. | TRBJ2-5 | once | TRBV7-2 | CASSLDGTPIETQYF | TGTGCCAGCAGCTTAGACGGGACACCGATAGAGACCCAGTACTTC
TRBD2 | TRBJ2-5 | . | TRBV27 | CASCRLQKAGGGQETQYF | TGTGCCAGCTGTAGATTGCAAAAAGCGGGAGGAGGACAAGAGACCCAGTACTTC
. | TRBJ2-5 | . | TRBV5-6 | CASSPAGVETQYF | TGTGCCAGCAGCCCTGCCGGTGTCGAGACCCAGTACTTC
. | TRBJ1-1 | once | TRBV19 | CASSILNTEAFF | TGTGCCAGTAGTATCTTGAACACTGAAGCTTTCTTT
. | TRBJ2-1 | . | TRBV28 | CASSLYHSSSYNEQFF | TGTGCCAGCAGTTTATATCATTCGAGCTCCTACAATGAGCAGTTCTTC
. | TRBJ2-7 | . | TRBV14 | CASSLAARWDEQYF | TGTGCCAGCAGCCTGGCGGCCCGTTGGGACGAGCAGTACTTC
. | TRBJ1-1 | . | TRBV7-9 | CASSFRTVDEAFF | TGTGCCAGCAGCTTTAGGACAGTAGACGAAGCTTTCTTT
TRBD2 | TRBJ2-7 | . | TRBV11-2 | CASSLAGRGTYEQYF | TGTGCCAGCAGCTTAGCTGGGCGGGGGACCTACGAGCAGTACTTC
TRBD2 | TRBJ2-1 | . | TRBV5-4 | CASSLGRTSGRDYNEQFF | TGTGCCAGCAGCTTGGGACGAACTAGCGGGAGGGACTACAATGAGCAGTTCTTC
. | TRBJ2-7 | . | TRBV7-2 | CASSLVPRGYEQYF | TGTGCCAGCAGCTTAGTTCCCAGGGGATACGAGCAGTACTTC